One sample yielded the 29 T cell receptor beta chains listed below, sequenced in a study of molecular identifiers for immune sequencing clone quantification. TCRdb passed the PCR reads through MiXCR, listing each CDR3 protein once. The sample lists about 640,000 distinct CDR3 sequences; 15% to 20% were seen once. Sequencing was done on a sample of naive CD8+ T cells from blood, with Jurkat cell RNA spiked in. The subset denotes: FACS-sorted CD8+CD4-CCR7+CD45RA+ naive T cells. The receptor set was obtained from a human donor in good health. Some libraries in this study had Jurkat cell RNA spiked in.

The chain couples TRBV27 to TRBJ1-1; 7 nucleotides match TRBD1. Trimming took 5 bases from V and 1 from J; bases not matched to a gene: 10. This CDR3 has 16 residues. In germline, CDR1 is MNHEY, CDR2 SMNVEV (reference sequence). The CDR3 protein is CASSELPGQKNTEAFF. As DNA, the CDR3 is TGTGCCAGCAGTGAACTGCCGGGACAGAAGAACACTGAAGCTTTCTTT.

Remarks on this clonotype: A much larger clone differs by one base, so this may be a read error. V usage is TRBV20-1 and J usage is TRBJ2-7; 11 bases are shared with TRBD1. The CDR3 sequence is 15 residues long. Looked up from germline, CDR1 is DFQATT and CDR2 is SNEGSKA (reference sequence). CDR3 residues: CSTRDWTGGGHEQYF. As DNA, the CDR3 is TGCAGTACTAGAGATTGGACAGGGGGCGGTCACGAGCAGTACTTC.

Ten or more counts support this clonotype. The rearrangement links TRBV29-1 to TRBJ2-5; D not resolved. This CDR3 has 13 residues. V shed 3 bases and J shed 1 base, with 9 bases lying between them. Germline V lookup: CDR1 SQVTM, CDR2 ANQGSEA. The CDR3 nucleotides are TGCAGCGTTGATAGTTATTCCCAAGAGACCCAGTACTTC. Protein product: CSVDSYSQETQYF.

This clonotype was seen many times. The V call is TRBV19, the J call TRBJ1-5, with 7 bases matching TRBD1. The CDR3 runs 16 residues. V shed 4 bases and J 8 bases; nucleotides not matched to a gene: 14. The V gene's germline CDR1 is LNHDA and CDR2 SQIVND (reference sequence). The chain's CDR3 is CASSSQPTGPNEPQHF. The CDR3 DNA is TGTGCCAGTAGTAGCCAGCCGACAGGGCCTAATGAGCCCCAGCATTTT.

This clonotype was observed many times. This chain links TRBV20-1 with TRBJ2-1; D unresolved. V dropped 1 base and J dropped 3 bases, with 7 bases sitting between them. The V gene's germline CDR1 is DFQATT and CDR2 SNEGSKA (reference sequence). CDR3 size: 13 residues. In DNA, the CDR3 is TGCAGTGCTAGAGCGCCTCTCTACAATGAGCAGTTCTTC. Its protein is CSARAPLYNEQFF.

This clonotype has just a few counts. V usage is TRBV5-5 and J usage is TRBJ1-1, with D possibly TRBD1 on 5 matching bases. The CDR3 is 14 amino acids. V lost 2 bases and J lost 2, with 10 bases in between. The germline V gene encodes CDR1 SGHKS and CDR2 YYEKEE (reference sequence). The CDR3 DNA reads TGTGCCAGCAGCTTCAGGGACCTAAACACTGAAGCTTTCTTT. Amino acids: CASSFRDLNTEAFF.

This clonotype was detected a few times. The chain couples TRBV19 to TRBJ2-1, with 7 bases lining up with TRBD2. The CDR3 has 18 amino acids. Looked up from germline, CDR1 is LNHDA and CDR2 is SQIVND (reference sequence). V lost 3 bases and J lost 6; bases outside the gene matches: 17. The CDR3 DNA is TGTGCCAGTAGTATCGGCGGGAGAGGGTTAAGGGTCGGCAATGAGCAGTTCTTC. This sequence encodes CASSIGGRGLRVGNEQFF.

With respect to this clonotype: It may be a read error: a sequence one base away is much more abundant. The CDR3 DNA sequence: TGTGCCAGCGCGCGATTGGACGCTAGAGGCTACGAGCAGCACTTC. This gives the protein CASARLDARGYEQHF. V is TRBV28 and J is TRBJ2-7; D not certain. The CDR3 loop spans 15 amino acids. Germline V gene lookup returns CDR1 MDHEN and CDR2 SYDVKM.

This chain links TRBV6-2 or TRBV6-3 with TRBJ2-7; weak D call: TRBD2 (6 bases). This CDR3 contains 12 residues. Germline V gene lookup returns CDR1 MNHEY and CDR2 SVGEGT. V lost 6 bases to trimming and J lost 5 bases, with 11 bases between them. The CDR3 sequence is CASSGRDHEQYF. Here the CDR3 DNA reads TGTGCCAGCAGCGGGCGGGACCACGAGCAGTACTTC.

Many counts were recorded for this clonotype. The chain couples TRBV11-2 to TRBJ2-3; 7 bases match TRBD2. Germline assignment: CDR1 SGHAT and CDR2 FQNNGV. The CDR3 runs 20 residues. Trimming removed 4 bases from V and 0 bases from J; junction bases left unmatched: 19. CDR3 sequence reads: CASSSRWVNPGLTSTDTQYF. In DNA form, the CDR3 reads TGTGCCAGCAGCTCCCGCTGGGTAAATCCGGGACTAACTAGCACAGATACGCAGTATTTT. Based on the CDR3 plus reference TRBV11-2 and TRBJ2-3, the full variable domain is EAGVAQSPRYKIIEKRQSVAFWCNPISGHATLYWYQQILGQGPKLLIQFQNNGVVDDSQLPKDRFSAERLKGVDSTLKIQPAKLEDSAVYLCASSSRWVNPGLTSTDTQYFGPGTRLTVL.

This clonotype was recorded at least ten times. CDR3 nucleotide sequence: TGTGCCAGCAGTTTCAGGGGGGAACGGAGGGACGAGCAGTACTTC. Translating it yields CASSFRGERRDEQYF. The gene calls are TRBV28 and TRBJ2-7; possibly TRBD1 for D (7 bases). V lost 3 bases, J lost 5 bases, and 17 bases lay in between. This CDR3 region has 15 residues. CDR1 is MDHEN, CDR2 SYDVKM, per germline.

As to this clonotype: A much more abundant neighbour one base away suggests this may be a read error. CDR3 protein: CVSRAQRGAGANVLTF. DNA for the CDR3: TGTGTCAGCAGAGCGCAGAGGGGTGCTGGGGCCAACGTCCTGACTTTC. The gene calls are TRBV27 and TRBJ2-6, with D perhaps given as TRBD1 or TRBD2 (5 bases each). The CDR3 runs 16 residues. Germline CDR1 reads MNHEY; CDR2 reads SMNVEV (reference sequence).

This clonotype has at least ten counts. The chain couples TRBV20-1 to TRBJ2-7; D remains unclear. Germline CDR1 and CDR2: DFQATT and SNEGSKA (reference sequence). Deletions cut 0 bases from V and 3 bases from J, with 12 bases between. The CDR3 covers 14 residues. CDR3 loop: CSARDPGAGYEQYF. The DNA of the CDR3 is TGCAGTGCTAGAGATCCTGGAGCCGGCTACGAGCAGTACTTC.

A remark on this clonotype: A much larger clone lies one base from this, so it may be a read error. V gene TRBV4-3 combines with J gene TRBJ1-6, with 7 bases identical to TRBD1. Germline values: CDR1 LGHNA, CDR2 YSLEER. The CDR3 has 16 residues. CDR3 protein: CACSQEAETGSSPLHF. For the CDR3, the DNA is TGCGCCTGCAGCCAAGAGGCGGAGACAGGGAGTTCACCCCTCCACTTT.

In this sample, this clonotype turned up a few times. The rearrangement links TRBV21-1 to TRBJ2-6. TRBV21-1 is reported as a pseudogene. The CDR3 has 18 amino acids. CDR3 nucleotide sequence: TGTGCCAGCAGCAATGCCGAGTTACGTGCGTTAGGGGCCAACGTCCTGGCTTTC. This gives the protein CASSNAELRALGANVLAF.

The CDR3: CASSLLGGQGEQYF. The CDR3 coding sequence is TGCGCCAGCAGCCTATTGGGGGGACAGGGCGAGCAGTACTTC. This chain joins TRBV5-1 and TRBJ2-7; TRBD1 matches 9 bases. Losses at the gene ends were 4 bases for V and 6 bases for J; bases not matched to a gene: 8. CDR1 and CDR2 from the germline V gene are SGHRS and YFSETQ. The length of the CDR3 is 14 residues.

This clonotype was seen repeatedly, ten times or more. The chain has TRBV11-2 and TRBJ2-1, with D perhaps TRBD1 (5 bases). The V end was cut by 1 base, the J end by 10 bases, with 11 bases between. The CDR3 runs 13 residues. CDR1 and CDR2 (germline): SGHAT, FQNNGV. The CDR3 DNA reads as TGTGCCAGCAGCTTAGGGCAGGGCCCCGAGCAGTTCTTC. Residues: CASSLGQGPEQFF.

This clonotype was picked up many times. The chain joins TRBV27 to TRBJ2-3; D might be TRBD2 (5 bases). Trimming shortened V by 3 bases and J by 6 bases, and 13 bases separated the two germline ends. There are 14 residues in the CDR3. Germline-derived CDR1 and CDR2 are MNHEY and SMNVEV (reference sequence). The CDR3 loop is CASSFGGTRDTQYF. DNA for the CDR3: TGTGCCAGCAGTTTCGGCGGTACTAGGGATACGCAGTATTTT.

This clonotype was recorded at least ten times. The CDR3 spells CSARDQDTQYF. CDR3 bases: TGCAGTGCTAGAGATCAAGATACGCAGTATTTT. The rearrangement uses TRBV20-1 and TRBJ2-3; D gene ambiguous. The germline gives CDR1 DFQATT, CDR2 SNEGSKA (reference sequence). This CDR3 region has 11 residues. V gave up 0 bases and J gave up 5 bases, with 3 bases separating them.

V gene TRBV20-1 combines with J gene TRBJ2-7; TRBD1 is a possible D gene (5 bases). V was shortened by 1 base and J by 4 bases, with 11 bases between the two germline ends. The CDR3 length is 13 residues. The germline V gene has CDR1 DFQATT and CDR2 SNEGSKA (reference sequence). This CDR3 reads CSARAPGIYEQYF. CDR3 nucleotides: TGCAGTGCTAGAGCCCCAGGGATTTACGAGCAGTACTTC.

This clonotype was observed many times. This sequence joins TRBV5-1 and TRBJ1-2; D might be TRBD1 (5 bases). Germline CDR1 is SGHRS and CDR2 is YFSETQ. Trimming removed 7 bases from V and 4 bases from J, with 20 bases in between. The CDR3 covers 15 residues. Written as DNA, the CDR3 is TGCGCCAGCTCGATCTGGGGAGGGACGGTCTATGGCTACACCTTC. Its translation is CASSIWGGTVYGYTF.

In this sample, this clonotype turned up a few times. The rearrangement links TRBV30 to TRBJ2-1; a weak D match, TRBD1 (5 bases). Trimming shortened V by 2 bases and J by 6 bases, and 17 bases separated the two germline ends. The CDR3 spans 15 residues. In germline, CDR1 is GTSNPN, CDR2 SVGIG (reference sequence). The CDR3, as DNA: TGTGCCTGGAGTACACCAGGGTTCCCGGGCAATGAGCAGTTCTTC. Residues: CAWSTPGFPGNEQFF.

This clonotype showed up many times. This chain joins TRBV30 and TRBJ2-5, with D possibly being TRBD2 (6 bases). With 5 bases removed from V and 0 bases from J, the gap between germline ends came to 16 bases. The CDR3 spans 15 residues. From germline, CDR1 is GTSNPN and CDR2 SVGIG (reference sequence). This CDR3 reads CAWSFLAIYQETQYF. DNA for the CDR3: TGTGCCTGGTCCTTCCTAGCGATTTACCAAGAGACCCAGTACTTC.

This clonotype appeared a few times. J is TRBJ2-1 and V is TRBV30, with 10 bases aligning to TRBD2. There are 15 residues in the CDR3. CDR1 GTSNPN and CDR2 SVGIG come from the germline V gene (reference sequence). V gave up 3 bases and J gave up 4 bases; unmatched junction bases: 6. CDR3 region: CAWSRVAGGYNEQFF. The CDR3 nucleotides read TGTGCCTGGAGCCGCGTAGCGGGAGGATACAATGAGCAGTTCTTC.

This clonotype showed up many times. The J gene is TRBJ1-1, the V gene TRBV24-1, with TRBD1 as a possible D gene (6 bases). Germline V CDR1 and CDR2: KGHDR, SFDVKD. This CDR3 is built from 13 residues. V was cut by 8 bases and J by 4 bases, with 13 bases left in between. The chain's CDR3 is CATKAGAGTEAFF. The DNA for the CDR3 is TGTGCCACCAAAGCGGGGGCGGGCACTGAAGCTTTCTTT.

In its sample, this clonotype was seen a few times. The chain couples TRBV11-2 to TRBJ1-2; D remains unclear. Trimming took 0 bases from V and 6 from J, leaving 14 bases between them. Germline V gives CDR1 SGHAT, CDR2 FQNNGV. The CDR3 totals 15 residues. DNA for the CDR3: TGTGCCAGCAGCTTAGATCGACTGACACCCCATGGCTACACCTTC. It codes for CASSLDRLTPHGYTF.

As regards this clonotype: With a much larger clone just one base away, this may be a read error. The chain recombines TRBV7-9 with TRBJ1-1; TRBD1 matches 8 bases. The CDR3 is made up of 15 amino acids. Trimming took 4 bases from V and 10 from J; bases not matched to a gene: 14. Germline CDR1 and CDR2: SEHNR and FQNEAQ (reference sequence). The CDR3 here is CASSSPGEAGGRAFF. The DNA for the CDR3 is TGTGCCAGCAGCTCCCCCGGTGAGGCAGGGGGCCGAGCTTTCTTT.

The rearrangement joins TRBV20-1 to TRBJ2-5; the D call may be TRBD1 or TRBD2 (6 bases each). The germline V gene has CDR1 DFQATT and CDR2 SNEGSKA (reference sequence). Trimming pared 0 bases from V and 5 bases from J, leaving 16 bases between. The CDR3 is made up of 15 amino acids. CDR3 in DNA: TGCAGTGCTAGAGATTTTCCAGGGGCGGGGGAGACCCAGTACTTC. Translated, it gives CSARDFPGAGETQYF.

The chain joins TRBV9 to TRBJ2-2; D unresolved. CDR1 is SGDLS, CDR2 YYNGEE, per germline. Trimming stripped 0 bases from V and 0 bases from J, with 3 bases between. The CDR3 is 14 residues long. In DNA, the CDR3 is TGTGCCAGCAGCGTAGCCGCGAACACCGGGGAGCTGTTTTTT. This encodes CASSVAANTGELFF.